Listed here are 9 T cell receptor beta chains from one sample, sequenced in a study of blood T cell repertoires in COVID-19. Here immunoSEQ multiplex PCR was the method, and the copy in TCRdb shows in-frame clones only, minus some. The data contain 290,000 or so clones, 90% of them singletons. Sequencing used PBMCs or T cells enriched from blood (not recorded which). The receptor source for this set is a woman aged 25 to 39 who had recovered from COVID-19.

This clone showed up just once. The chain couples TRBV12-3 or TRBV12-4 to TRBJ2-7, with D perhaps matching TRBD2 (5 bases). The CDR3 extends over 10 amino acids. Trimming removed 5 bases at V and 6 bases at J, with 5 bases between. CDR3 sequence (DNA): TGTGCCAGCAGTGGGAGCGAGCAGTACTTC. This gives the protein CASSGSEQYF.

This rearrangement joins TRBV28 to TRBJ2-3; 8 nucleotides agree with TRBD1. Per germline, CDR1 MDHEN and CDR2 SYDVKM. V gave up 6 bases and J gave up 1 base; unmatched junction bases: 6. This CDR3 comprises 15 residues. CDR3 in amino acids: CASRVGQGRTDTQYF. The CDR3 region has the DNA TGTGCCAGCAGGGTAGGACAGGGCCGCACAGATACGCAGTATTTT.

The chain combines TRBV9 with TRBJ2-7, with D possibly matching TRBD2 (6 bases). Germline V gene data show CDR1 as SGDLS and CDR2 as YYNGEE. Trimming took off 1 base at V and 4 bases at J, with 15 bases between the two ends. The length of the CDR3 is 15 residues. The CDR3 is CASSVTGAGGYEQYF. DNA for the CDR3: TGTGCCAGCAGCGTAACCGGGGCTGGGGGGTACGAGCAGTACTTC.

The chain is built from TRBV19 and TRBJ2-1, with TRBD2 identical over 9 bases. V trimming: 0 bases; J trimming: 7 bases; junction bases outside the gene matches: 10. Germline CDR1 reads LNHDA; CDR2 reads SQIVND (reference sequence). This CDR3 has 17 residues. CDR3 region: CASSIDRTSAWKNEQFF. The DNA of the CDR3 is TGTGCCAGTAGTATAGATCGGACTAGCGCGTGGAAAAATGAGCAGTTCTTC.

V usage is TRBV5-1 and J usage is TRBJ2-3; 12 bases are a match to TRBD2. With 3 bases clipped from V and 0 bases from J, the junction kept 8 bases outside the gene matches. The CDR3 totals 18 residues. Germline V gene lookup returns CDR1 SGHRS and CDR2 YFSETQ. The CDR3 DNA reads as TGCGCCAGCAGCTCCGGACTAGCGGGGATTACTAGCACAGATACGCAGTATTTT. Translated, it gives CASSSGLAGITSTDTQYF.

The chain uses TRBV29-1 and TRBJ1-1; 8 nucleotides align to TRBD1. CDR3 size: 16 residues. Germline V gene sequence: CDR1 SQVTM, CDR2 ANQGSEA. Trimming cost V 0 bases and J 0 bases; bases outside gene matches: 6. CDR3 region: CSVEDLGRGLNTEAFF. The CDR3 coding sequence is TGCAGCGTTGAAGATCTCGGCAGGGGGCTGAACACTGAAGCTTTCTTT.

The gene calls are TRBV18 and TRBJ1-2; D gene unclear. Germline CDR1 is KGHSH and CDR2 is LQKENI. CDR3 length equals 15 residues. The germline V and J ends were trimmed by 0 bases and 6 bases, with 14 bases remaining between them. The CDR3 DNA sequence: TGTGCCAGCTCACCACCCCAACGGCCGAGGGATGGCTACACCTTC. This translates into CASSPPQRPRDGYTF.

In DNA form, the CDR3 reads TGTGCCAGCAGCCCCCTGGGAGGGTATGCCGAGCAGTACTTC. Protein product: CASSPLGGYAEQYF. The V call is TRBV25-1, the J call TRBJ2-7; 7 bases align to TRBD2. Germline CDR1 is MGHDK and CDR2 is SYGVNS. This CDR3 region has 14 residues. J gave up 6 bases and V 6 bases, and 11 bases lay outside the gene matches.

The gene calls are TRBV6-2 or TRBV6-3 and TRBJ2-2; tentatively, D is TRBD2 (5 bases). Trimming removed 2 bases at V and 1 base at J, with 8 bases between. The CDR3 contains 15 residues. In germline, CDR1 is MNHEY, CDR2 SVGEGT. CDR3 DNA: TGTGCCAGCAGTTACCGAGGGAGGAACACCGGGGAGCTGTTTTTT. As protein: CASSYRGRNTGELFF.